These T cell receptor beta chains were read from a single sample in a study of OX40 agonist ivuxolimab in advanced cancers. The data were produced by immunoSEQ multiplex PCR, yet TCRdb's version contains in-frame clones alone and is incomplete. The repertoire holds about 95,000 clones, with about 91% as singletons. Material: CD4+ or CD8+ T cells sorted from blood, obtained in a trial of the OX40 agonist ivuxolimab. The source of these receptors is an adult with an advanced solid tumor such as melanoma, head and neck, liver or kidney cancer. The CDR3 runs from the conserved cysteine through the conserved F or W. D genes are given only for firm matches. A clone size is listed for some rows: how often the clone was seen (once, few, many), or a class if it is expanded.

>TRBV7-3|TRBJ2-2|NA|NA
TGTGCCAGCAGCTTAGAGGCAGGGACCACCGGGGAGCTGTTTTTT
CASSLEAGTTGELFF
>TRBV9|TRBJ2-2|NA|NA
TGTGCCAGCAGCCTACGACAGGGAGGAGTTCGGGAGCTGTTTTTT
CASSLRQGGVRELFF
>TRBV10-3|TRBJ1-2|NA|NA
TGTGCCATCAGTGACCCCTCTCCGGCCGACTATGGCTACACCTTC
CAISDPSPADYGYTF
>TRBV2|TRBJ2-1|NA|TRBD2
TGTGCCAGCAGCTTAACTAGCGGAATATACAATGAGCAGTTCTTC
CASSLTSGIYNEQFF
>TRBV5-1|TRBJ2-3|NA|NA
TGCGCCAGCAGCTTCACCGGGACAACCTCTAGCACAGATACGCAGTATTTT
CASSFTGTTSSTDTQYF
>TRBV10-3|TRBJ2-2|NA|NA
TGTGCCATCAGTGAGCCCCCCACCGGGGAGCTGTTTTTT
CAISEPPTGELFF
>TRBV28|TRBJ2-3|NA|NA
TGTGCCAGCACCCCCCCTCTGCGAGATACGCAGTATTTT
CASTPPLRDTQYF
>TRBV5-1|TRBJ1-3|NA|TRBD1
TGCGCCAGCAGCTGGGGGACAGACTCTGGAAACACCATATATTTT
CASSWGTDSGNTIYF
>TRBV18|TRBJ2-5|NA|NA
TGTGCCAGCTCACCACCCCTCCAAGAGACCCAGTACTTC
CASSPPLQETQYF
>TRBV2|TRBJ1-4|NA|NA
TGTGCCAGCAGCATTACCCGTACTCCCGGCGAGAAGACCGAAAAACTGTTTTTT
CASSITRTPGEKTEKLFF
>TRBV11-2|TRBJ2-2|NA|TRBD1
TGTGCCAGCAGCGGGGACAGGGCAGCCGGGGAGCTGTTTTTT
CASSGDRAAGELFF
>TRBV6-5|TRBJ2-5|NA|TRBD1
TGTGCCAGCAGGGGGACAGGGAGGGAGACCCAGTACTTC
CASRGTGRETQYF
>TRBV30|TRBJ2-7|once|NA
TGTGCCTGGAGACCCGTAGGGCGAGGTGGGCAGTACTTC
CAWRPVGRGGQYF
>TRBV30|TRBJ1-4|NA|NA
TGTGCCTGGAGTCGGCAGATAAATGAAAAACTGTTTTTT
CAWSRQINEKLFF
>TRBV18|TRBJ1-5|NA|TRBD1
TGTGCCAGCTCAGGGACAGCCCTCCGGCCCCAGCATTTT
CASSGTALRPQHF
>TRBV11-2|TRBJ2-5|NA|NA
TGTGCCAGCAGATCATCCGGGGAGACCCAGTACTTC
CASRSSGETQYF
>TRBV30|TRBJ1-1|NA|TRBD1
TGTGCCTGGAGTGTTACAGGGGGCACTGAAGCTTTCTTT
CAWSVTGGTEAFF
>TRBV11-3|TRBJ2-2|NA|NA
TGTGCCAGCAGCTTAGATTCTCTCCAGGGTTGGTCCGGGGAGCTGTTTTTT
CASSLDSLQGWSGELFF
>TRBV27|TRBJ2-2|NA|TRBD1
TGTGCCAGCAGTCTGTACAGGGGGAGGAACACCGGGGAGCTGTTTTTT
CASSLYRGRNTGELFF
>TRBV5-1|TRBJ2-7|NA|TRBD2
TGCGCCAGCAGATTTCTAGCGGCCGGAGGCGAGCAGTACTTC
CASRFLAAGGEQYF
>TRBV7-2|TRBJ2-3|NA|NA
TGTGCCAGCAGCTCCCTGCAGCCTCCCGGGGGTACGCAGTATTTT
CASSSLQPPGGTQYF
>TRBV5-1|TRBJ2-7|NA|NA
TGCGCCAGCAGCTTGGCTGAGGGCTACGAGCAGTACTTC
CASSLAEGYEQYF
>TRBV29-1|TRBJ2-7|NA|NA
TGCAGCGTTGTTCAGGGCCCCTACGAGCAGTACTTC
CSVVQGPYEQYF
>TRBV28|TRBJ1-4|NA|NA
TGTGCCAGCAGTTTGGGGAATGAAAAACTGTTTTTT
CASSLGNEKLFF
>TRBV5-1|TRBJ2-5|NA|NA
TGCGCCAGCAGCTTGGCCGGCTCGTCGTTGGGAGAGACCCAGTACTTC
CASSLAGSSLGETQYF
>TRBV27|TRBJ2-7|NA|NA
TGTGCCAGCAGTACCCAGGGGAACTACGAGCAGTACTTC
CASSTQGNYEQYF
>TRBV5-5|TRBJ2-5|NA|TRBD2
TGTGCCAGCAGCCAACTAGCGCGAGAGACCCAGTACTTC
CASSQLARETQYF
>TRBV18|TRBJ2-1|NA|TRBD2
TGTGCCAGCTCCCCTCCAGCGGGAGGGGTAGGGGAGCAGTTCTTC
CASSPPAGGVGEQFF
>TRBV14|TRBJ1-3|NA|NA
TGTGCCAGCAGCGTCACGGCCCGAGAAAACACCATATATTTT
CASSVTARENTIYF
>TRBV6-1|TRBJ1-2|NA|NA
TGTGCCAGCAGTGGTGGTGGCTACACCTTC
CASSGGGYTF
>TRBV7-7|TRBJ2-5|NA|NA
TGTGCTAGCAGCTTAGGGACGGGCCCCCAGTACTTC
CASSLGTGPQYF
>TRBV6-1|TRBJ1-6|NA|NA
TGTGCCAGCGAGGCGGGAGATAATTCACCCCTCCACTTT
CASEAGDNSPLHF
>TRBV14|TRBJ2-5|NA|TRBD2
TGTGCCAGCAGCCAAGGCCGACTAGCCCCTTACCAAGAGACCCAGTACTTC
CASSQGRLAPYQETQYF
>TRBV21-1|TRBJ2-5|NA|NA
TGTGCCAGCATTATAAGATGCGGGGGAGAGACCCAGTACTTC
CASIIRCGGETQYF
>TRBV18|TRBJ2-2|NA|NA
TGTGCCAGCTCACCACCTAGCCTAGCCGGGGAGCTGTTTTTT
CASSPPSLAGELFF
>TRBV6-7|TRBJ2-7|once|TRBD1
TGTGCCAGCATTCGACAGGGTGATGATGGCGAGCAGTACTTC
CASIRQGDDGEQYF
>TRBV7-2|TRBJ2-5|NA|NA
TGTGCCAGCAGCCGACCCATGGAGACCCAGTACTTC
CASSRPMETQYF
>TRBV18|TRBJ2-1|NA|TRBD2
TGTGCCAGCTCACAGGGGACTAGCGGGACGTACAATGAGCAGTTCTTC
CASSQGTSGTYNEQFF
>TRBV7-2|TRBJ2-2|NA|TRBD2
TGTGCCAGCAGCCTTAGCGGGAGGGCTGCCGCCGGGGAGCTGTTTTTT
CASSLSGRAAAGELFF
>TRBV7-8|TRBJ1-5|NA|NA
TGTGCCAGCAGCAAGGACACCCGGTATCAGCCCCAGCATTTT
CASSKDTRYQPQHF
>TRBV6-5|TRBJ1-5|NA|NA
TGTGCCAGCAGTTATACAAGGTGGGATCAGCCCCAGCATTTT
CASSYTRWDQPQHF
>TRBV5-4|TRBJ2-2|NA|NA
TGTGCCAGCAGCTTCCTGGGCAGGGAAAGCGGGGAGCTGTTTTTT
CASSFLGRESGELFF
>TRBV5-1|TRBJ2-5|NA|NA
TGCGCCAGCAGACCGGGAACCCAAGAGACCCAGTACTTC
CASRPGTQETQYF
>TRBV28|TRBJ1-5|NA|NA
TGTGCCAGCAGTACCCGGACGGCGGTCAATTGGCCCCAGCATTTT
CASSTRTAVNWPQHF
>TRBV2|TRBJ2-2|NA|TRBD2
TGTGCCAGCAGTATTGGCCTAGCGGGAGAGGGCGGGGAGCTGTTTTTT
CASSIGLAGEGGELFF
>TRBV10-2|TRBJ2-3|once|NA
TGCGCCAGCAGTTTGTACCAGACCACAGATACGCAGTATTTT
CASSLYQTTDTQYF
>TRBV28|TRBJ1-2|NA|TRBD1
TGTGCCAGCAGTTTACAGGGGGGAGGCTACACCTTC
CASSLQGGGYTF
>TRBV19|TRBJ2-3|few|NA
TGTGCCAGTAGAATCCTGGGGGGAGATACGCAGTATTTT
CASRILGGDTQYF